The 22 T cell receptor beta chains in this list originate from one sample, sequenced in a study of shared clonotypes between healthy human individuals. Clones were read by immunoSEQ multiplex PCR, and TCRdb kept only the in-frame ones, dropping some. This table holds around 1.6 million clones, 95% to 99% found once. Sequenced: naive CD4+ T cells sorted from blood. Noted subset: CD45RA+ positively selected. Every receptor here comes from a man under 40 in good health.

The chain is built from TRBV9 and TRBJ2-1; a weak D match, TRBD2 (5 bases). CDR1 and CDR2 (germline): SGDLS, YYNGEE. The ends were cut back, 1 base at V and 3 bases at J, with 14 bases in the middle. There are 16 residues in the CDR3. CDR3 loop: CASSVLARELYNEQFF. CDR3 coding DNA: TGTGCCAGCAGCGTACTGGCACGGGAACTCTACAATGAGCAGTTCTTC. The full variable domain, rest sourced from reference TRBV9 and TRBJ2-1, is DSGVTQTPKHLITATGQRVTLRCSPRSGDLSVYWYQQSLDQGLQFLIQYYNGEERAKGNILERFSAQQFPDLHSELNLSSLELGDSALYFCASSVLARELYNEQFFGPGTRLTVL.

The gene calls are TRBV19 and TRBJ2-3; weak D call: TRBD1 (5 bases). The germline V and J ends were trimmed by 5 bases and 4 bases, with 13 bases remaining between them. Per the germline V gene, CDR1 is LNHDA and CDR2 is SQIVND (reference sequence). This CDR3 is 14 amino acids long. This CDR3 reads CASSDTTGADTQYF. CDR3 coding DNA: TGTGCCAGTAGTGATACAACAGGCGCAGATACGCAGTATTTT.

The chain recombines TRBV5-1 with TRBJ1-3; no reliable D call. The CDR3 extends over 13 amino acids. CDR1 SGHRS and CDR2 YFSETQ come from the germline V gene. The ends were cut back, 4 bases at V and 4 bases at J, with 9 bases in the middle. The CDR3 region is CASSPGPGNTIYF. The CDR3 DNA sequence: TGCGCCAGCAGCCCCGGCCCCGGAAACACCATATATTTT.

The CDR3 nucleotides read TGTGCCAGCAGTTTATTAGGACTAGCGGGAGATTACGAGCAGTACTTC. Its protein product is CASSLLGLAGDYEQYF. The V call is TRBV28, the J call TRBJ2-7, with 13 bases matching TRBD2. The CDR3 has 16 amino acids. The germline CDR1 and CDR2 sequences are MDHEN and SYDVKM. V shed 1 base and J 4 bases; nucleotides not matched to a gene: 4.

This chain uses TRBV5-1 with TRBJ2-1, with D tentatively TRBD1 (6 bases). The V gene lost 2 bases and the J gene lost 8 bases, with 17 bases spanning the gap. Germline V gene sequence: CDR1 SGHRS, CDR2 YFSETQ. The CDR3 totals 15 residues. The CDR3 protein is CASSLIWGGGHEQFF. CDR3 nucleotide sequence: TGCGCCAGCAGCTTAATTTGGGGTGGGGGCCATGAGCAGTTCTTC.

A word on this clone: Other nucleotide sequences from this sample produce the same CDR3. V gene TRBV27 combines with J gene TRBJ2-7; 8 nucleotides line up with TRBD2. There are 12 residues in the CDR3. Germline loops: CDR1 MNHEY, CDR2 SMNVEV (reference sequence). Unmatched junction bases numbered 0, after V lost 1 base and J lost 7 bases. The CDR3 nucleotides are TGTGCCAGCAGTTTATTAGCGGGAGAGCAGTACTTC. Its translation is CASSLLAGEQYF.

The chain carries TRBV5-1 and TRBJ2-3, with D perhaps matching TRBD2 (5 bases). This CDR3 spans 16 amino acids. Trimming stripped 0 bases from V and 2 bases from J, with 13 bases between. Germline V gene lookup returns CDR1 SGHRS and CDR2 YFSETQ. CDR3 DNA sequence: TGCGCCAGCAGCTTGGATGCGGCGGGTCTCACAGATACGCAGTATTTT. This encodes CASSLDAAGLTDTQYF. Full variable domain (rest looked up from reference TRBV5-1 and TRBJ2-3): KAGVTQTPRYLIKTRGQQVTLSCSPISGHRSVSWYQQTPGQGLQFLFEYFSETQRNKGNFPGRFSGRQFSNSRSEMNVSTLELGDSALYLCASSLDAAGLTDTQYFGPGTRLTVL.

In nucleotides, the CDR3 is TGCAGCGTCCCACTAGAATTGGCCAATGAGCAGTTCTTC. This sequence encodes CSVPLELANEQFF. V and J are TRBV29-1 and TRBJ2-1; the D gene is possibly TRBD2 (5 bases). Germline values: CDR1 SQVTM, CDR2 ANQGSEA. CDR3 length: 13 amino acids. V dropped 6 bases and J dropped 6 bases, with 15 bases sitting between them.

The rearrangement uses TRBV15 and TRBJ1-1; D unclear. The CDR3 covers 13 residues. V was cut by 3 bases and J by 6 bases, with 11 bases left in between. Looked up from germline, CDR1 is LNHNV and CDR2 is YYDKDF (reference sequence). The CDR3 reads CATSREVNPEAFF. The CDR3 coding sequence is TGTGCCACCAGCAGGGAAGTAAACCCTGAAGCTTTCTTT.

The V call is TRBV15, the J call TRBJ1-1, with D unresolved. V lost 1 base to trimming and J lost 1 base, with 13 bases between them. The CDR3 loop spans 16 amino acids. CDR1 LNHNV and CDR2 YYDKDF come from the germline V gene (reference sequence). CDR3 sequence (DNA): TGTGCCACCAGCAGAGGGGTGACGGAACAGAACACTGAAGCTTTCTTT. As protein: CATSRGVTEQNTEAFF.

This chain uses TRBV9 with TRBJ2-3; possible D gene TRBD2, 6 bases. The CDR3 spans 15 residues. The germline V gene has CDR1 SGDLS and CDR2 YYNGEE. Deletions cut 0 bases from V and 7 bases from J, with 15 bases between. The CDR3: CASSVVGGLGNTQYF. The CDR3 coding sequence is TGTGCCAGCAGCGTAGTCGGGGGACTGGGAAATACGCAGTATTTT.

The V gene is TRBV5-1, the J gene TRBJ2-1; 7 bases line up with TRBD2. CDR3 size: 14 residues. Germline V gene data show CDR1 as SGHRS and CDR2 as YFSETQ. V lost 2 bases, J lost 7 bases, and 6 bases stayed unmatched. The CDR3 DNA reads TGCGCCAGCAGCTTCGACGGGAGGAGTAATGAGCAGTTCTTC. Protein product: CASSFDGRSNEQFF.

This chain uses TRBV18 with TRBJ2-1; the match to TRBD1 covers 10 bases. The trim removed 2 bases at V and 7 bases at J, leaving 11 bases unmatched. The CDR3 consists of 17 residues. Per the germline V gene, CDR1 is KGHSH and CDR2 is LQKENI. CDR3 amino acids: CASSPSRDRGRRNEQFF. The CDR3, as DNA: TGTGCCAGCTCACCATCCCGAGACAGGGGGCGCAGGAATGAGCAGTTCTTC.

Note on this clone: The junction shows a germline mismatch at one end, possibly a read error. The rearrangement uses TRBV10-3 and TRBJ2-3; 8 nucleotides match TRBD1. Germline CDR1 and CDR2: ENHRY and SYGVKD. CDR3 length equals 12 residues. The CDR3 nucleotides read TGTGCCATCAGTACCGGGACAGGTACGCAGTATTTT. It yields the protein CAISTGTGTQYF.

The rearrangement links TRBV11-3 to TRBJ2-1, with D uncertain. The CDR3 runs 13 residues. In germline, CDR1 is SGHNT, CDR2 YENEEA. Trimming stripped 5 bases from V and 8 bases from J, with 13 bases between. In nucleotides, the CDR3 is TGTGCCAGCAGCCCCCAAGGTCGGGATGAGCAGTTCTTC. Translation: CASSPQGRDEQFF.

The rearrangement links TRBV19 to TRBJ1-2; no clear D gene. Trimming cost V 3 bases and J 2 bases, with 7 bases left between them. The CDR3 has 13 residues. Looked up from germline, CDR1 is LNHDA and CDR2 is SQIVND (reference sequence). The chain's CDR3 is CASSILSNYGYTF. In DNA form, the CDR3 reads TGTGCCAGTAGTATCCTCTCCAACTATGGCTACACCTTC.

The V and J genes are TRBV5-6 and TRBJ2-7; D is possibly TRBD1 (7 bases). With 4 bases removed from V and 3 bases from J, the gap between germline ends came to 14 bases. CDR3 length: 14 residues. CDR1 is SGHDT, CDR2 YYEEEE, per germline. CDR3 residues: CASSPAGQSYEQYF. CDR3 nucleotide sequence: TGTGCCAGCAGCCCCGCGGGACAGAGCTACGAGCAGTACTTC.

The V gene is TRBV5-6, the J gene TRBJ1-4; D not resolved. The CDR3 sequence is 16 residues long. Germline assignment: CDR1 SGHDT and CDR2 YYEEEE. V lost 4 bases and J 2 bases, leaving 15 bases between the germline ends. Here the CDR3 reads CASSQGWSATNEKLFF. The CDR3 nucleotides read TGTGCCAGCAGCCAAGGGTGGTCGGCGACTAATGAAAAACTGTTTTTT.

The rearrangement uses TRBV18 and TRBJ1-5, with 10 bases matching TRBD1. The V gene end was trimmed by 1 base and the J gene end by 1 base; junction bases not matched to a gene: 7. The germline V gene encodes CDR1 KGHSH and CDR2 LQKENI. The CDR3 runs to 18 residues. This chain's CDR3 is CASSPLHMDRGSNQPQHF. The DNA of the CDR3 is TGTGCCAGCTCACCACTCCATATGGACAGGGGGAGCAATCAGCCCCAGCATTTT.

The chain recombines TRBV7-2 with TRBJ1-5; no reliable D call. Germline V gene lookup returns CDR1 SGHTA and CDR2 FQGNSA. This CDR3 is 15 amino acids long. Trimming cost V 1 base and J 0 bases, with 7 bases left between them. The chain's CDR3 is CASSLGQISNQPQHF. Written as DNA, the CDR3 is TGTGCCAGCAGCTTAGGACAAATTAGCAATCAGCCCCAGCATTTT.

V is TRBV2 and J is TRBJ2-7; maybe TRBD2 (5 bases). This CDR3 is built from 12 residues. Germline loops: CDR1 SNHLY, CDR2 FYNNEI. V gave up 5 bases and J gave up 6 bases, with 11 bases separating them. CDR3 sequence reads: CASSPRGSEQYF. The CDR3 nucleotides are TGTGCCAGCAGTCCACGAGGGAGCGAGCAGTACTTC.

This clone occurred once. V gene TRBV7-9 combines with J gene TRBJ1-2; TRBD1 aligns across 7 bases. The V and J ends lost 6 bases and 4 bases, in that order; junction bases with no gene match: 11. The CDR3 consists of 15 residues. Germline assignment: CDR1 SEHNR and CDR2 FQNEAQ (reference sequence). CDR3 nucleotides: TGTGCCAGCAGGGCCTCCGGGACAGCCTTCTATGGCTACACCTTC. Translation: CASRASGTAFYGYTF.